This is a list of T cell receptor beta chains from one sample in a study of CD8 T cells in ankylosing spondylitis. A single record per CDR3 protein comes from TCRdb applying MiXCR to the 5' RACE reads. The profile shows 200,000 to 250,000 distinct CDR3 sequences, about 10% of them singletons. The sequenced sample was blood, either unsorted or a sorted T cell fraction (not recorded which). Receptors originate from a male donor with ankylosing spondylitis or in good health (not recorded which). CDR3s include the opening cysteine and the closing phenylalanine or tryptophan. A D gene is named only where the DNA matches it firmly. Size values are once, few and many counts, or a class for expanded clones, and some rows have none.

J: TRBJ1-2
D: -
V: TRBV5-4
size: many
DNA: TGTGCCAGCAGCTTGGAGGCCGGGACCTATGGCTACACCTTC
CDR3: CASSLEAGTYGYTF

J: TRBJ2-7
D: TRBD1
V: TRBV20-1
size: many
DNA: TGCAGTGCTCTAACAGGGGGTACCTACGAGCAGTACTTC
CDR3: CSALTGGTYEQYF

J: TRBJ1-3
D: -
V: TRBV3-1
size: many
DNA: TGTGCCAGCAGCCAAGAGATCCGTCCTGGAAACACCATATATTTT
CDR3: CASSQEIRPGNTIYF

J: TRBJ2-1
D: -
V: TRBV3-1
size: many
DNA: TGTGCCAGCAGCCATGGAACAGTATACAATGAGCAGTTCTTC
CDR3: CASSHGTVYNEQFF

J: TRBJ2-7
D: -
V: TRBV7-9
size: many
DNA: TGTGCCAGCAGCCAACATGGAGGGGGCTACGAGCAGTACTTC
CDR3: CASSQHGGGYEQYF

J: TRBJ2-1
D: -
V: TRBV3-1
size: many
DNA: TGTGCCAGCAGCCAACCCGCCTACAATGAGCAGTTCTTC
CDR3: CASSQPAYNEQFF

J: TRBJ1-5
D: -
V: TRBV6-5
size: many
DNA: TGTGCCAGCAGTTACTCCTCAGGGAGCAATCAGCCCCAGCATTTT
CDR3: CASSYSSGSNQPQHF

J: TRBJ2-7
D: -
V: TRBV15
size: -
DNA: TGTGCCACCAGCAATGAACAGCCCTACGAGCAGTACTTC
CDR3: CATSNEQPYEQYF

J: TRBJ2-3
D: TRBD2
V: TRBV20-1
size: many
DNA: TGCAGTGCTGTCCCGGGACTAGCGGTCAGAGCCACAGATACGCAGTATTTT
CDR3: CSAVPGLAVRATDTQYF

J: TRBJ2-1
D: -
V: TRBV19
size: -
DNA: TGTGCCAGTAGTATAGGGGGGGGCGGCTCCTACAATGAGCAGTTCTTC
CDR3: CASSIGGGGSYNEQFF

J: TRBJ2-7
D: -
V: TRBV20-1
size: many
DNA: TGCAGTGCTAGCGGGGGCTACGAGCAGTACTTC
CDR3: CSASGGYEQYF

J: TRBJ2-7
D: TRBD2
V: TRBV5-1
size: few
DNA: TGCGCCAGCATCCTTAACCCGACTAGCGAGGCCTACGAGCAGTACTTC
CDR3: CASILNPTSEAYEQYF

J: TRBJ2-4
D: -
V: TRBV5-1
size: many
DNA: TGCGCCAGCAGCTTGGAAGCCGCACGAAACATTCAGTACTTC
CDR3: CASSLEAARNIQYF

J: TRBJ2-7
D: -
V: TRBV5-1
size: many
DNA: TGCGCCAGCAGCATCGGACAAATCTACGAGCAGTACTTC
CDR3: CASSIGQIYEQYF

J: TRBJ2-1
D: -
V: TRBV7-2
size: many
DNA: TGTGCCAGCAGCTTACTCCAAGGGGGGCAGTTCTTC
CDR3: CASSLLQGGQFF

J: TRBJ2-7
D: -
V: TRBV30
size: -
DNA: TGTGCCTGGAGTGTACTAGGGACAAAGTACGAGCAGTACTTC
CDR3: CAWSVLGTKYEQYF

J: TRBJ1-1
D: -
V: TRBV5-1
size: -
DNA: TGCGCCAGCGGGGTAGGGAACACTGAAGCTTTCTTT
CDR3: CASGVGNTEAFF

J: TRBJ2-3
D: -
V: TRBV20-1
size: many
DNA: TGCAGTGCTAGACCCGACAACCTAGTCACAGATACGCAGTATTTT
CDR3: CSARPDNLVTDTQYF

J: TRBJ2-5
D: -
V: TRBV6-1
size: many
DNA: TGTGCCAGCAGCAAAGCTTGGGAGACCCAGTACTTC
CDR3: CASSKAWETQYF

J: TRBJ2-1
D: TRBD2
V: TRBV6-2/TRBV6-3
size: many
DNA: TGTGCCAGCAGTACACGACTAGCGGCCAGCTCCTACAATGAGCAGTTCTTC
CDR3: CASSTRLAASSYNEQFF

J: TRBJ2-3
D: -
V: TRBV20-1
size: many
DNA: TGCAGTGCTACCCCCAGTCCTAGCACAGATACGCAGTATTTT
CDR3: CSATPSPSTDTQYF

J: TRBJ2-3
D: TRBD2
V: TRBV4-2
size: few
DNA: TGTGCCAGCAGCCAAGGGGCCATGAATAGCGGGAGTAGCACAGATACGCAGTATTTT
CDR3: CASSQGAMNSGSSTDTQYF

J: TRBJ1-2
D: -
V: TRBV30
size: few
DNA: TGTGCCTGGTTCCGGGGCATGTATGGCTACACCTTC
CDR3: CAWFRGMYGYTF

J: TRBJ2-5
D: TRBD1
V: TRBV2
size: -
DNA: TGTGCCAACGGACAGGGGGGAGAGACCCAGTACTTC
CDR3: CANGQGGETQYF

J: TRBJ2-5
D: -
V: TRBV7-2
size: few
DNA: TGTGCCAGCAGCTCCTTTGAGACCCAGTACTTC
CDR3: CASSSFETQYF

J: TRBJ2-5
D: -
V: TRBV12-3/TRBV12-4
size: many
DNA: TGTGCCAGCAGTATGGGGACGGTCGGGGAGACCCAGTACTTC
CDR3: CASSMGTVGETQYF

J: TRBJ1-5
D: -
V: TRBV2
size: many
DNA: TGTGCCAGCAGTGATACGGGGGGAGTTAGCAATCAGCCCCAGCATTTT
CDR3: CASSDTGGVSNQPQHF

J: TRBJ2-1
D: TRBD2
V: TRBV7-8
size: many
DNA: TGTGCCAGCAGCTTAGGAGGGAGGGGCGGTGAGCAGTTCTTC
CDR3: CASSLGGRGGEQFF

J: TRBJ1-2
D: TRBD1
V: TRBV6-1
size: many
DNA: TGTGCCAGCAGTGAATCTGACAGGGGAGGATATGGCTACACCTTC
CDR3: CASSESDRGGYGYTF

J: TRBJ2-1
D: TRBD2
V: TRBV12-5
size: -
DNA: TGTGCTAGTGGTATGGGACTAGCGGGAGTGACTGAGCAGTTCTTC
CDR3: CASGMGLAGVTEQFF

J: TRBJ1-6
D: TRBD1
V: TRBV30
size: many
DNA: TGTGCCTGGAGTGCCGACAGGGTGGGTTATAATTCACCCCTCCACTTT
CDR3: CAWSADRVGYNSPLHF

J: TRBJ2-6
D: TRBD1
V: TRBV15
size: many
DNA: TGTGCCACCAGTAGGGACAGGGAGTTCTCTGGGGCCAACGTCCTGACTTTC
CDR3: CATSRDREFSGANVLTF

J: TRBJ2-7
D: -
V: TRBV21-1
size: many
DNA: TGTGCCAGCAGCGGTCCTTCCTCCGTCTACGAGCAGTACTTC
CDR3: CASSGPSSVYEQYF

J: TRBJ2-6
D: -
V: TRBV5-1
size: many
DNA: TGCGCCAGCAGCTTGGCCTCTGGGGCCAACGTCCTGACTTTC
CDR3: CASSLASGANVLTF

J: TRBJ2-7
D: TRBD1
V: TRBV3-1
size: many
DNA: TGTGCCAGCAGCCGGGGGACAGGGGTGTACGAGCAGTACTTC
CDR3: CASSRGTGVYEQYF

J: TRBJ2-3
D: TRBD2
V: TRBV12-3/TRBV12-4
size: few
DNA: TGTGCCAGCAGTGGGCCGGGACTAGCGGATACGCAGTATTTT
CDR3: CASSGPGLADTQYF

J: TRBJ1-5
D: -
V: TRBV12-3/TRBV12-4
size: many
DNA: TGTGCCAGCAGTTTAGCGGACAGAACTCAGCCCCAGCATTTT
CDR3: CASSLADRTQPQHF

J: TRBJ1-1
D: -
V: TRBV15
size: many
DNA: TGTGCCACCAGCAGAGTCGGGGGCGCTCCTGAAGCTTTCTTT
CDR3: CATSRVGGAPEAFF

J: TRBJ1-4
D: -
V: TRBV20-1
size: many
DNA: TGCAGTGCTACCCGTCGGGATTTCGGACAGCGTAATGAAAAACTGTTTTTT
CDR3: CSATRRDFGQRNEKLFF

J: TRBJ2-2
D: -
V: TRBV29-1
size: many
DNA: TGCAGCGTTGAAGTTAGACCAGGGTCCTCGGGCGGGGAGCTGTTTTTT
CDR3: CSVEVRPGSSGGELFF

J: TRBJ1-2
D: TRBD1
V: TRBV5-1
size: few
DNA: TGCGCCAGCAACGCGGGACAGGGGCATGGCTACACCTTC
CDR3: CASNAGQGHGYTF

J: TRBJ2-2
D: -
V: TRBV5-5
size: -
DNA: TGTGCCAGCAGCCCAGCACCCCGGGCTTCGAGACCCGGGGAGCTGTTTTTT
CDR3: CASSPAPRASRPGELFF

J: TRBJ2-5
D: -
V: TRBV7-9
size: many
DNA: TGTGCCAGCAGCTTAAGGGGGAACCAAGAGACCCAGTACTTC
CDR3: CASSLRGNQETQYF

J: TRBJ2-3
D: -
V: TRBV6-5
size: -
DNA: TGTGCCAGCAGTTACAGGGGGACAGATACGCAGTATTTT
CDR3: CASSYRGTDTQYF

J: TRBJ2-7
D: -
V: TRBV20-1
size: many
DNA: TGCAGTGCTACCGGGGTGGGGGTTTACGAGCAGTACTTC
CDR3: CSATGVGVYEQYF

J: TRBJ2-7
D: -
V: TRBV12-3/TRBV12-4
size: many
DNA: TGTGCCAGCAGGGAAAGGGTCGGCGAGCAGTACTTC
CDR3: CASRERVGEQYF

J: TRBJ1-1
D: -
V: TRBV12-3/TRBV12-4
size: few
DNA: TGTGCCAGCAGTATTCAGGGGAGGAACACTGAAGCTTTCTTT
CDR3: CASSIQGRNTEAFF

J: TRBJ1-6
D: TRBD1
V: TRBV7-2
size: many
DNA: TGTGCCAGCAGCTTAGCCCCGACAGGGAATTCACCCCTCCACTTT
CDR3: CASSLAPTGNSPLHF

J: TRBJ1-1
D: -
V: TRBV12-3/TRBV12-4
size: -
DNA: TGTGCCAGCAGACAAACACAGGTCCGTACTGAAGCTTTCTTT
CDR3: CASRQTQVRTEAFF

J: TRBJ2-7
D: -
V: TRBV7-2
size: few
DNA: TGTGCCAGCAGCCCACAACCTCTTAGCTCCTACGAGCAGTACTTC
CDR3: CASSPQPLSSYEQYF

J: TRBJ1-2
D: -
V: TRBV27
size: -
DNA: TGTGCCAGCAGTTTTAAAGGGGGAGATGGCTGCACCTTC
CDR3: CASSFKGGDGCTF

J: TRBJ1-1
D: TRBD1
V: TRBV19
size: few
DNA: TGTGCCAGTAGTGATACAGGGGTTTTGGGCACTGAAGCTTTCTTT
CDR3: CASSDTGVLGTEAFF